The rows below give T cell receptor beta chains drawn from one sample of a study of identical twins. MiXCR was run by TCRdb on the 5' RACE reads, yielding one entry per CDR3 protein. The sample shows approximately 600,000 distinct CDR3 sequences, just over 7% of them seen only once. These data are also associated with another study on yellow fever vaccine responses in identical twins.

The source material was PBMCs. These receptors all come from a woman younger than 30 in good health. Both conserved end residues are part of each CDR3. A D gene is named only where the DNA matches it firmly. The listing skips clone size in some rows; elsewhere it reads once, few, many or a size class.

TRBV20-1	TRBD1	many	TRBJ2-3	TGCAGTGCTAAGGCAGGGGGCGCACAAGATACGCAGTATTTT	CSAKAGGAQDTQYF
TRBV12-3/TRBV12-4	TRBD2	many	TRBJ2-2	TGTGCCATATGGACTAGCGGGGGGCCCGGGGAGCTGTTTTTT	CAIWTSGGPGELFF
TRBV14	TRBD2	many	TRBJ2-1	TGTGCCAGCAGCCAAGATTGGCTAGCGGGGGGCAATGAGCAGTTCTTC	CASSQDWLAGGNEQFF
TRBV5-5	NA	many	TRBJ1-5	TGTGCCAGCAGCTTACAGGGCCACTATCAGCCCCAGCATTTT	CASSLQGHYQPQHF
TRBV5-6	NA	NA	TRBJ2-1	TGTGCCAGCAGCTTGGGACCCGGAACCTACAATGAGCAGTTCTTC	CASSLGPGTYNEQFF
TRBV6-1	NA	many	TRBJ2-6	TGTGCCAGCAGGCCACTCTCTGGGGCCAACGTCCTGACTTTC	CASRPLSGANVLTF
TRBV24-1	TRBD2	few	TRBJ2-1	TGTGCCACCAGTGACGCGGGAGTAAGCTATGAGCAGTTCTTC	CATSDAGVSYEQFF
TRBV20-1	NA	NA	TRBJ2-1	TGCAGTGCTACCGGACGGCCGGTCTACAATGAGCAGTTCTTC	CSATGRPVYNEQFF
TRBV11-1	NA	NA	TRBJ2-6	TGTGCCAGCAGATATATCGGGACAGCGCGGGACGGGGCCAACGTCCTGACTTTC	CASRYIGTARDGANVLTF
TRBV10-3	TRBD1	NA	TRBJ1-1	TGTGCCATCAGTGACAGGGGGGGGACTGAAGCTTTCTTT	CAISDRGGTEAFF
TRBV21-1	NA	many	TRBJ2-7	TGTGCCAGCAGCAAAGTGGGGGTCCCGGATGCCTTGGGCTCCTACGAGCAGTACTTC	CASSKVGVPDALGSYEQYF
TRBV3-1	TRBD2	many	TRBJ2-1	TGTGCCAGCAGCCAACTAGCGGGGTCTTACAATGAGCAGTTCTTC	CASSQLAGSYNEQFF
TRBV4-1	TRBD2	NA	TRBJ2-7	TGCGCCAGCAGCCATGGGCCTGCTGGACTAGCGGTATCCTACGAGCAGTACTTC	CASSHGPAGLAVSYEQYF
TRBV11-3	TRBD2	NA	TRBJ2-3	TGTGCCAGCAGCTTAGCCCCGCTGAGCGGGGGAACAGATACGCAGTATTTT	CASSLAPLSGGTDTQYF
TRBV7-9	TRBD1	many	TRBJ2-1	TGTGCCAGCAGCTTAGAGGGGGCCAATGAGCAGTTCTTC	CASSLEGANEQFF
TRBV28	TRBD1	few	TRBJ1-1	TGTGCCAGCAGTTTAACTCCCGACAGGGGGAACACTGAAGCTTTCTTT	CASSLTPDRGNTEAFF
TRBV7-2	NA	many	TRBJ2-1	TGTGCCAGCAGTCACAGACCCGGGACCCTCGATGGGAATGAGCAGTTCTTC	CASSHRPGTLDGNEQFF
TRBV6-1	TRBD1	few	TRBJ1-2	TGTGCCAGCAGGGGACAGGGGACTTATGGCTACACCTTC	CASRGQGTYGYTF
TRBV4-1	NA	few	TRBJ1-2	TGCGCCAGCAGTGTGGGTGAGGGAAGTGGCTATGGCTACACCTTC	CASSVGEGSGYGYTF
TRBV27	NA	NA	TRBJ2-2	TGTGCCAGCAGTTCCCGGGGAAAAGGGGCTGGTGGCACCGGGGAGCTGTTTTTT	CASSSRGKGAGGTGELFF
TRBV6-1	TRBD1	few	TRBJ2-3	TGTGCCAGCAGGTCCGAGGGGGCCGGAGATACGCAGTATTTT	CASRSEGAGDTQYF
TRBV6-1	NA	NA	TRBJ1-1	TGTGCCAGCACTGAGGGCCTCCGTACTGAAGCTTTCTTT	CASTEGLRTEAFF
TRBV27	NA	few	TRBJ1-2	TGTGCCAGCAGCTCCGGGACCCTGAGTACGCCTTCCGTTCTGGGTTATGGCTACACCTTC	CASSSGTLSTPSVLGYGYTF
TRBV18	TRBD2	NA	TRBJ2-7	TGTGCCAGCTCCAGCGGGAACTCCTACGAGCAGTACTTC	CASSSGNSYEQYF
TRBV6-5	NA	NA	TRBJ2-2	TGTGCCAGCAGTTACTCGACTGGGGTTGGGGAGCTGTTTTTT	CASSYSTGVGELFF
TRBV5-1	TRBD1	many	TRBJ2-5	TGCGCCAGCAGCTTGGTGGACAGGGTGGAGGCGGAGACCCAGTACTTC	CASSLVDRVEAETQYF
TRBV7-9	NA	NA	TRBJ1-5	TGTGCCAGCAGTCTGCATAGTGGTCAGCCCCAGCATTTT	CASSLHSGQPQHF
TRBV27	TRBD1	NA	TRBJ2-7	TGTGCCAGCGTCATAGGGACAGATTATTACGAGCAGTACTTC	CASVIGTDYYEQYF
TRBV28	TRBD1	few	TRBJ2-4	TGTGCCAGCAGTACCCCGGGACAGGGGGCGGAGAACATTCAGTACTTC	CASSTPGQGAENIQYF
TRBV9	NA	NA	TRBJ2-3	TGTGCCAGCAATATGGTCAGCACAGATACGCAGTATTTT	CASNMVSTDTQYF
TRBV5-1	NA	NA	TRBJ1-2	TGCGCCAGCAGCCCCGAACAGGGACGCGGCTACACCTTC	CASSPEQGRGYTF
TRBV5-5	NA	NA	TRBJ1-1	TGTGCCAGCAGCTTGTTTCGGGACAATGAAGCTTTCTTT	CASSLFRDNEAFF
TRBV14	NA	many	TRBJ2-1	TGTGCCAGCAGCCAAGTCGGGGGGCAGAATGAGCAGTTCTTC	CASSQVGGQNEQFF
TRBV5-6	NA	few	TRBJ1-1	TGTGCCAGCAGCTTGGGTTTGGAAAGGAGCACTGAAGCTTTCTTT	CASSLGLERSTEAFF
TRBV12-3/TRBV12-4	NA	many	TRBJ2-5	TGTGCCAGCAGTTTAAGGCTCGGCATGGGGACCCAGTACTTC	CASSLRLGMGTQYF
TRBV29-1	NA	few	TRBJ2-2	TGCAGCGTTGTACTAGTAGGCGGGGAGCTGTTTTTT	CSVVLVGGELFF
TRBV9	TRBD1	NA	TRBJ2-7	TGTGCCAGCAGCGTAACCCCGGGACAGGGGGCGAGGGAGCAGTACTTC	CASSVTPGQGAREQYF
TRBV11-2	TRBD2	NA	TRBJ2-1	TGTGCCAGCAGGCCAGGACTAGCGGGGGGTATCCTCTCCTACAATGAGCAGTTCTTC	CASRPGLAGGILSYNEQFF
TRBV11-2	NA	many	TRBJ2-5	TGTGCCAGCAGCACCCACGGAGAACAAGAGACCCAGTACTTC	CASSTHGEQETQYF
TRBV2	TRBD1	NA	TRBJ1-2	TGTGCCTCTATAGGACAGGGGGGTGGCTACACCTTC	CASIGQGGGYTF
TRBV7-2	NA	many	TRBJ2-1	TGTGCCAGCGGACTTAGCTCCACCTACAATGAGCAGTTCTTC	CASGLSSTYNEQFF
TRBV12-3/TRBV12-4	NA	few	TRBJ2-1	TGTGCCAGCATCCCGCCCGGGACACCTAACAATGAGCAGTTCTTC	CASIPPGTPNNEQFF
TRBV12-3/TRBV12-4	NA	many	TRBJ2-7	TGTGCCAGCAGGCGGACAGCGAGCTCCTACGAGCAGTACTTC	CASRRTASSYEQYF
TRBV2	NA	NA	TRBJ1-5	TGTGCCAGCAGAAACCTGACAGGCCAGTATCAGCCCCAGCATTTT	CASRNLTGQYQPQHF
TRBV2	NA	many	TRBJ1-1	TGTGCCAGCAGTGAAGCCGGAGGGAACACTGAAGCTTTCTTT	CASSEAGGNTEAFF
TRBV5-1	NA	many	TRBJ2-6	TGCGCCAGCAGCTTGTCGGGGTACGGGGCCAACGTCCTGACTTTC	CASSLSGYGANVLTF
TRBV29-1	NA	NA	TRBJ2-7	TGCAGCGTTATACAGGGTTCGGGGCAGTACTTC	CSVIQGSGQYF
TRBV12-3/TRBV12-4	TRBD2	NA	TRBJ2-7	TGTGCCAGCAGGATAGCGGGAGTAGTCTACGAGCAGTACTTC	CASRIAGVVYEQYF